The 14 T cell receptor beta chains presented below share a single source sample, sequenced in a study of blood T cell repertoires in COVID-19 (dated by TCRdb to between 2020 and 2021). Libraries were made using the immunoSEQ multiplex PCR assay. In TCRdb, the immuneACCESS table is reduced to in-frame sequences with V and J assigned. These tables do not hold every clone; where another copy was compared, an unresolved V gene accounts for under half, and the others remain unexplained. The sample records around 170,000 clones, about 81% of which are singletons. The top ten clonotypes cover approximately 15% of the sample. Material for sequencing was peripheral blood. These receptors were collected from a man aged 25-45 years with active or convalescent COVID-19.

This CDR3 is CASSSPLRAVNQPQHF. For the CDR3, the DNA is TGTGCCAGCAGTTCACCTCTCAGGGCGGTAAATCAGCCCCAGCATTTT. The V gene is TRBV6-2 or TRBV6-3, the J gene TRBJ1-5, with TRBD1 as a possible D gene (5 bases). Trimming pared 4 bases from V and 4 bases from J, leaving 17 bases between. CDR1 and CDR2 (germline): MNHEY, SVGEGT. The CDR3 contains 16 residues.

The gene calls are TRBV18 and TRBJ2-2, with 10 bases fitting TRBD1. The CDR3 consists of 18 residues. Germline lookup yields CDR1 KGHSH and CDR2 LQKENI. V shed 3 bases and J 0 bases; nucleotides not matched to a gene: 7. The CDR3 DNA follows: TGTGCCAGCTCACCCTTTCCGGGACAGGGGCCGAACACCGGGGAGCTGTTTTTT. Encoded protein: CASSPFPGQGPNTGELFF.

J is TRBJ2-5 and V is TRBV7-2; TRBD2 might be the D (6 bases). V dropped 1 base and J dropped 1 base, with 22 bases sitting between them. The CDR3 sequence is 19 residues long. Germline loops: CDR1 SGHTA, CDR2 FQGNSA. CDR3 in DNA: TGTGCCAGCAGCTTAGGCTCTTACCGAACGGGACTTTTCCAAGAGACCCAGTACTTC. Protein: CASSLGSYRTGLFQETQYF.

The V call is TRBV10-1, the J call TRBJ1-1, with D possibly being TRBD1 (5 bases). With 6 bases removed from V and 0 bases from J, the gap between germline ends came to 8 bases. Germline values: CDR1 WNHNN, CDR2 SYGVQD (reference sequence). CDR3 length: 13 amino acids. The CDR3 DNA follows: TGCGCCAGCAGCAAGGGGTTGAACACTGAAGCTTTCTTT. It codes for CASSKGLNTEAFF.

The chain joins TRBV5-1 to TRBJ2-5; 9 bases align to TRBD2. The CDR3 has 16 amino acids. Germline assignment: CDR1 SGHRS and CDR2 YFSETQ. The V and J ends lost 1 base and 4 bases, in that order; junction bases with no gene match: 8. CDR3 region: CASSLMASGDGETQYF. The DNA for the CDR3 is TGCGCCAGCAGCTTGATGGCTAGCGGGGACGGAGAGACCCAGTACTTC.

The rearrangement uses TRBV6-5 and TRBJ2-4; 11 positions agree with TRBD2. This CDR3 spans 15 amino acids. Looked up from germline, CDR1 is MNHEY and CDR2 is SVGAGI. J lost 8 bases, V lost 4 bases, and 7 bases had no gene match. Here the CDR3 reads CASSFSGGARDIQYF. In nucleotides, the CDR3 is TGTGCCAGCAGTTTTAGCGGGGGGGCTCGAGACATTCAGTACTTC.

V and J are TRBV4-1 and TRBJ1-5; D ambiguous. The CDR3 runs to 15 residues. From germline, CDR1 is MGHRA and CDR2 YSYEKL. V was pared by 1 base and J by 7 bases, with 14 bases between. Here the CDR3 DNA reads TGCGCCAGCAGCCAAGGCTTGCTCCCGCGGCAGCCCCAGCATTTT. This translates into CASSQGLLPRQPQHF.

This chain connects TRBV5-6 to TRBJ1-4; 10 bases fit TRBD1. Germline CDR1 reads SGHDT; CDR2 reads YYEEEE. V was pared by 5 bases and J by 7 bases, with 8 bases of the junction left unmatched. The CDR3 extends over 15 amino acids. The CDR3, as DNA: TGTGCCAGCAGGACGACAGGGGGCGCCGGTGAAAAACTGTTTTTT. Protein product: CASRTTGGAGEKLFF.

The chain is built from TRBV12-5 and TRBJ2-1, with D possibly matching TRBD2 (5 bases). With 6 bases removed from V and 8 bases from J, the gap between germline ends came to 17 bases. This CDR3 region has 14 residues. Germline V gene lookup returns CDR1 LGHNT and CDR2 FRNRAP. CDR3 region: CASGKDTSPDEQFF. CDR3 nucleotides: TGTGCTAGTGGGAAGGATACTAGTCCCGATGAGCAGTTCTTC.

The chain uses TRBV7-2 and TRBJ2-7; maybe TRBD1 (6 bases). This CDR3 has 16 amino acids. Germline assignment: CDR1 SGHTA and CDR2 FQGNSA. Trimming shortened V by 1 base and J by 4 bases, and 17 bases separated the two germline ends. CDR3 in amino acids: CASSLEGDSRVYEQYF. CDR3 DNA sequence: TGTGCCAGCAGCTTAGAGGGGGATTCAAGGGTGTACGAGCAGTACTTC. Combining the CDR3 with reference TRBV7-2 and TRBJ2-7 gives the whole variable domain GAGVSQSPSNKVTEKGKDVELRCDPISGHTALYWYRQSLGQGLEFLIYFQGNSAPDKSGLPSDRFSAERTGGSVSTLTIQRTQQEDSAVYLCASSLEGDSRVYEQYFGPGTRLTVT.

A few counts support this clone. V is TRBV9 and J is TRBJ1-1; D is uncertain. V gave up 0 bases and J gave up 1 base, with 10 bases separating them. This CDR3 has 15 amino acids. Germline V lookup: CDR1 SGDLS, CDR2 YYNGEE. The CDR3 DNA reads TGTGCCAGCAGCGTAGATGGTCGGGGGAACACTGAAGCTTTCTTT. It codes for CASSVDGRGNTEAFF.

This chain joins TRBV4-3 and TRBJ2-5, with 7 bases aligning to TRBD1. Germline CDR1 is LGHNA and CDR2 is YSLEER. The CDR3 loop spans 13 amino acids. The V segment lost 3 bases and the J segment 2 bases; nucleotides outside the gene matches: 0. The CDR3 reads CASSQGQQETQYF. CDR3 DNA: TGCGCCAGCAGCCAGGGACAGCAAGAGACCCAGTACTTC.

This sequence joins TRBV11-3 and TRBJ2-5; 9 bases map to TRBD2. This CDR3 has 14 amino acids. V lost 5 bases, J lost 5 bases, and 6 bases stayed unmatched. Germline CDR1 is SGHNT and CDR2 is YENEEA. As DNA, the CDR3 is TGTGCCAGCAGCAAAGCGGGAGGATCTGAGACCCAGTACTTC. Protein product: CASSKAGGSETQYF.

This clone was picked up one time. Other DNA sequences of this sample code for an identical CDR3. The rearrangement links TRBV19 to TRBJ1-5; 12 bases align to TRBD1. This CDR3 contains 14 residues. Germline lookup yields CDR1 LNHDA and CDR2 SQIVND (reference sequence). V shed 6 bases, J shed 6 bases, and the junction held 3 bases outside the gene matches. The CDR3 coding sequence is TGTGCCAGTAGCGGGACAGGGGGCAGTCAGCCCCAGCATTTT. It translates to CASSGTGGSQPQHF.